Detailed here is one T cell receptor (beta chain). No antigen is known for it. The PCR used 60 Vbeta and 13 Jbeta primers. TCRdb's copy holds only in-frame clones and misses some; the assay was immunoSEQ multiplex PCR. The sample contains approximately 97,000 clones, 75% to 90% of which appear only once. The data derive from a study of cytomegalovirus exposure and HLA in healthy donors. Study in general: Findings of an earlier analysis included 117 million unique TCR beta sequences from 200 million or so T cells. Points from the study as a whole: The study labeled 180 or so TCR beta chains cytomegalovirus-associated.

The length of the CDR3 is 15 residues. V shed 0 bases and J 1 base; nucleotides not matched to a gene: 2. The germline V gene encodes CDR1 SGHDN and CDR2 FVKESK. Sequencing was performed on PBMCs. The receptor was isolated from a middle-aged man in good health and CMV-seronegative. The chain carries TRBV14 and TRBJ2-7; TRBD2 agrees at 8 bases. The CDR3 nucleotides read TGTGCCAGCAGCCAAGAGCGGGGGGCTTCCTACGAGCAGTACTTC. Translating gives CASSQERGASYEQYF.